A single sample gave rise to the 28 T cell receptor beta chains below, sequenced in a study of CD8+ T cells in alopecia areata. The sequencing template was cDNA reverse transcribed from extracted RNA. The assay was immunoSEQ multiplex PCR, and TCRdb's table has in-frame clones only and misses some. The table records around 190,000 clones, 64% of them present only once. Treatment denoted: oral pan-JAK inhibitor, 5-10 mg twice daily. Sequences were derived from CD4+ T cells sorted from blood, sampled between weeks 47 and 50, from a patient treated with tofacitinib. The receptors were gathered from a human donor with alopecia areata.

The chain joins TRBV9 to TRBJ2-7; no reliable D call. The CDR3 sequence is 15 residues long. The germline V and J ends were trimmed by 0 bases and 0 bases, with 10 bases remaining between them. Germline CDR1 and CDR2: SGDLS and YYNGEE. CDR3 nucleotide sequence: TGTGCCAGCAGCGTAGAACCCCTGAGCTCCTACGAGCAGTACTTC. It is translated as CASSVEPLSSYEQYF. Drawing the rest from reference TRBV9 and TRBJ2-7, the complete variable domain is DSGVTQTPKHLITATGQRVTLRCSPRSGDLSVYWYQQSLDQGLQFLIQYYNGEERAKGNILERFSAQQFPDLHSELNLSSLELGDSALYFCASSVEPLSSYEQYFGPGTRLTVT.

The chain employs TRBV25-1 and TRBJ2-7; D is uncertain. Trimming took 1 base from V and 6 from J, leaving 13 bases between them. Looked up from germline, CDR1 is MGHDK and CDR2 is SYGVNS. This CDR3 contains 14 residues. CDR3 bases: TGTGCCAGCAGTGAATTCGGTTTGTGTCTCGAGCAGTACTTC. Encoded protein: CASSEFGLCLEQYF.

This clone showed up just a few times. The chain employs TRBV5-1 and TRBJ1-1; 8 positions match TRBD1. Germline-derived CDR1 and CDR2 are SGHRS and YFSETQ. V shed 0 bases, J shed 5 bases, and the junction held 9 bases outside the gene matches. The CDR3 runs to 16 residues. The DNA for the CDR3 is TGCGCCAGCAGCTTGGGACAGGGGAGGGTTAGGACTGAAGCTTTCTTT. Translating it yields CASSLGQGRVRTEAFF. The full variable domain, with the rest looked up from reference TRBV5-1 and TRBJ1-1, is KAGVTQTPRYLIKTRGQQVTLSCSPISGHRSVSWYQQTPGQGLQFLFEYFSETQRNKGNFPGRFSGRQFSNSRSEMNVSTLELGDSALYLCASSLGQGRVRTEAFFGQGTRLTVV.

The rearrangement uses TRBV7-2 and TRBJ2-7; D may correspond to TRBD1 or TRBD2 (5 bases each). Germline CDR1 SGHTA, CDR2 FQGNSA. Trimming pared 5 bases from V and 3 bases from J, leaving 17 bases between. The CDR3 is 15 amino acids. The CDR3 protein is CASSSAPGRGYEQYF. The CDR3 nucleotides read TGTGCCAGCAGCAGCGCCCCGGGGCGAGGCTACGAGCAGTACTTC.

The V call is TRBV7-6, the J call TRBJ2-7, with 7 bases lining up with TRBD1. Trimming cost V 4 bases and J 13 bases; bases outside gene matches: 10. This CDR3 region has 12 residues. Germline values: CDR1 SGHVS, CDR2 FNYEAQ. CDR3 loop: CASSSGQSSRYF. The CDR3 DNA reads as TGTGCCAGCAGCTCGGGACAGAGCTCTCGTTACTTC.

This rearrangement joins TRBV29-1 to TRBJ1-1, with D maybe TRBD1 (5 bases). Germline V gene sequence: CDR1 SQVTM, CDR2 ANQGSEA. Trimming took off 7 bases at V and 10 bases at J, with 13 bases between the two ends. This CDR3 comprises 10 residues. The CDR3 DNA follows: TGCAGCGCCGAAGCAGGGTCAGCTTTCTTT. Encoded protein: CSAEAGSAFF.

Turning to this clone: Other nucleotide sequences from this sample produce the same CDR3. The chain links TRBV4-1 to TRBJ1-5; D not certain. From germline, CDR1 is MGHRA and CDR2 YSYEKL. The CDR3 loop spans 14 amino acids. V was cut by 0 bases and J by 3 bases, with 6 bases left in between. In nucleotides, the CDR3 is TGCGCCAGCAGCCAAGAACGGTCCAATCAGCCCCAGCATTTT. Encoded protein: CASSQERSNQPQHF.

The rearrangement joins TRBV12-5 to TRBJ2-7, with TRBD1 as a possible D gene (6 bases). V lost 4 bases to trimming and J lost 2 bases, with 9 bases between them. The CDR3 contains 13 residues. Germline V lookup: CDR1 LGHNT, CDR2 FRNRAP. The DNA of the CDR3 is TGTGCTAGTGGTTCGGCAGGGGCCTACGAGCAGTACTTC. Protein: CASGSAGAYEQYF.

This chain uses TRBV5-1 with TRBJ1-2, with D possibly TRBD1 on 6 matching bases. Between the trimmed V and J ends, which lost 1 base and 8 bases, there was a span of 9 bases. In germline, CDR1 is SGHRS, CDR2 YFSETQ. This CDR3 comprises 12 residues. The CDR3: CASSLQGRGYTF. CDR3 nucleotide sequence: TGCGCCAGCAGCTTGCAGGGGCGAGGCTACACCTTC. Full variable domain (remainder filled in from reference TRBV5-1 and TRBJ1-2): KAGVTQTPRYLIKTRGQQVTLSCSPISGHRSVSWYQQTPGQGLQFLFEYFSETQRNKGNFPGRFSGRQFSNSRSEMNVSTLELGDSALYLCASSLQGRGYTFGSGTRLTVV.

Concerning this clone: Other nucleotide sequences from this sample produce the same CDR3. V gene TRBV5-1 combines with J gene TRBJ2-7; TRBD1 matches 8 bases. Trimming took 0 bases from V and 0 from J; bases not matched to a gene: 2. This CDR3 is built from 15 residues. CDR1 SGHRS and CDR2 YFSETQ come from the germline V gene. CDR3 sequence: CASSLGTGSSYEQYF. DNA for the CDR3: TGCGCCAGCAGCTTGGGGACAGGGAGCTCCTACGAGCAGTACTTC.

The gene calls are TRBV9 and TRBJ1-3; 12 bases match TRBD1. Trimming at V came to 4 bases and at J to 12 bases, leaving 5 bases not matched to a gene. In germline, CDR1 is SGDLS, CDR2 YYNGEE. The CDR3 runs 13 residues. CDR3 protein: CASSPGQGAVIYF. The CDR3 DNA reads TGTGCCAGCAGCCCGGGACAGGGGGCTGTCATATATTTT.

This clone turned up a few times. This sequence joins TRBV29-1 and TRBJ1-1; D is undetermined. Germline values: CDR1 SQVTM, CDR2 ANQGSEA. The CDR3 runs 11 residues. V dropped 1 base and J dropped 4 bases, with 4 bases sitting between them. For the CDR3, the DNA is TGCAGCGTTGAAGTAGCCACTGAAGCTTTCTTT. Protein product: CSVEVATEAFF.

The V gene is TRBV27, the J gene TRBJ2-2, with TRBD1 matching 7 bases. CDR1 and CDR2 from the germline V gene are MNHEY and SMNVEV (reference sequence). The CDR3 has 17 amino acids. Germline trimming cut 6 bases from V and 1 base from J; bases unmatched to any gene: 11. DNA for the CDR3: TGTGCCAGCAGCCCCGGCTCCGGGACAGAGAACACCGGGGAGCTGTTTTTT. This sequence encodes CASSPGSGTENTGELFF.

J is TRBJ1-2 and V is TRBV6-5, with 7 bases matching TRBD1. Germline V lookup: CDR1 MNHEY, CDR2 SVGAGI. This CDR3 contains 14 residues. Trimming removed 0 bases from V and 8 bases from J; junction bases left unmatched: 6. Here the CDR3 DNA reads TGTGCCAGCAGTTACTCGACAGGGACCAACGGCTACACCTTC. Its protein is CASSYSTGTNGYTF.

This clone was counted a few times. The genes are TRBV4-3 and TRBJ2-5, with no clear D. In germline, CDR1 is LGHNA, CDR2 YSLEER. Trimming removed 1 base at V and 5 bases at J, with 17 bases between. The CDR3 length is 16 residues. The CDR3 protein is CASSQGEGPLGETQYF. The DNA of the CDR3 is TGCGCCAGCAGCCAAGGCGAAGGGCCCCTGGGGGAGACCCAGTACTTC.

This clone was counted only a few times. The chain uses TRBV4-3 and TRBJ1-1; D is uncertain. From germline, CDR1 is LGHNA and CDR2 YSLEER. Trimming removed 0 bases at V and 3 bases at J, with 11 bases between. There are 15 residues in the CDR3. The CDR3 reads CASSQESGSYTEAFF. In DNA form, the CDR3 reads TGCGCCAGCAGCCAAGAATCGGGGTCCTACACTGAAGCTTTCTTT.

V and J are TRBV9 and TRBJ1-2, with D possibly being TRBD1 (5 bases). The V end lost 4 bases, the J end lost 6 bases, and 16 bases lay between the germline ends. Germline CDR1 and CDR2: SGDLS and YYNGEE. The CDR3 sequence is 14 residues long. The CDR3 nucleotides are TGTGCCAGCAGCCCTCAGGGTTTAAGCGATGGCTACACCTTC. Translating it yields CASSPQGLSDGYTF.

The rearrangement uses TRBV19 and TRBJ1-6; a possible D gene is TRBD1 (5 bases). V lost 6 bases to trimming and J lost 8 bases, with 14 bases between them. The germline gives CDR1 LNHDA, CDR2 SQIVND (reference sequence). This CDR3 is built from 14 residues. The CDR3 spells CASSDRQTYSPLHF. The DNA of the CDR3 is TGTGCCAGTAGCGACCGACAGACCTATTCACCCCTCCACTTT.

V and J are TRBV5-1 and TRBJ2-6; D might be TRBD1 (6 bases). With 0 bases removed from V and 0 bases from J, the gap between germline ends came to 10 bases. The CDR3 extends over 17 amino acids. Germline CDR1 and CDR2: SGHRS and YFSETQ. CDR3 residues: CASSLGGPLSGANVLTF. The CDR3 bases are TGCGCCAGCAGCTTGGGGGGGCCCCTCTCTGGGGCCAACGTCCTGACTTTC. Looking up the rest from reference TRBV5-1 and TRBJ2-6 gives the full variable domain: KAGVTQTPRYLIKTRGQQVTLSCSPISGHRSVSWYQQTPGQGLQFLFEYFSETQRNKGNFPGRFSGRQFSNSRSEMNVSTLELGDSALYLCASSLGGPLSGANVLTFGAGSRLTVL.

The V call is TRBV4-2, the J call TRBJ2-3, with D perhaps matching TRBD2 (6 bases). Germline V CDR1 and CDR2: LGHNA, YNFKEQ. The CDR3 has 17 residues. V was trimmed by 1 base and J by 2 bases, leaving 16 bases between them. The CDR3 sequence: CASSQVSAGSNTDTQYF. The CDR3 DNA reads TGTGCCAGCAGCCAAGTCTCGGCGGGGAGCAACACAGATACGCAGTATTTT.

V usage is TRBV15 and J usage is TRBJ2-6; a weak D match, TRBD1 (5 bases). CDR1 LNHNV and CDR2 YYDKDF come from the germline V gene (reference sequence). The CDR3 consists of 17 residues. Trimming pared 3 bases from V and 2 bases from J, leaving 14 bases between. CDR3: CATSRQGQGAGANVLTF. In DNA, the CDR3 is TGTGCCACCAGCAGGCAGGGCCAGGGCGCTGGGGCCAACGTCCTGACTTTC.

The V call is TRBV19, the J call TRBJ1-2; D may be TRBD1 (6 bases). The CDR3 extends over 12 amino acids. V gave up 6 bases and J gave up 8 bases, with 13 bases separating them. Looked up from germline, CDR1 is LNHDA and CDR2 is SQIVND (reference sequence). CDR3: CASSPEGVGYTF. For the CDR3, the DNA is TGTGCCAGTAGCCCCGAGGGGGTAGGCTACACCTTC.

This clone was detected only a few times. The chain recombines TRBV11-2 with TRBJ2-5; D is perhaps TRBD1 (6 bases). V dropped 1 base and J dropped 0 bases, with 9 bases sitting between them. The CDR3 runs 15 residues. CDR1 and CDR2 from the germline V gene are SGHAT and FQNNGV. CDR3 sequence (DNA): TGTGCCAGCAGCTTAGGGACAGCGTACCAAGAGACCCAGTACTTC. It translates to CASSLGTAYQETQYF. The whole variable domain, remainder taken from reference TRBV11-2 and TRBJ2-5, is EAGVAQSPRYKIIEKRQSVAFWCNPISGHATLYWYQQILGQGPKLLIQFQNNGVVDDSQLPKDRFSAERLKGVDSTLKIQPAKLEDSAVYLCASSLGTAYQETQYFGPGTRLLVL.

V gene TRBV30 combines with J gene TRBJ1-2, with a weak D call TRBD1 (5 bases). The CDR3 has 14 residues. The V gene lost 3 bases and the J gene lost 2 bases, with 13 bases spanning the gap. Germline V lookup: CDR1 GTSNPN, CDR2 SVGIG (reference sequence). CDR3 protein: CAWSQQDGNYGYTF. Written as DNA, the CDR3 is TGTGCCTGGAGCCAACAGGACGGGAACTATGGCTACACCTTC.

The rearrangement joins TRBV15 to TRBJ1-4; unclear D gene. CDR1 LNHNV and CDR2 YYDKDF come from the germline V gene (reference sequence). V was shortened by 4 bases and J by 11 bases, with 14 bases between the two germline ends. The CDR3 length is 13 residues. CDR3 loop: CATSISPADKLFF. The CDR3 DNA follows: TGTGCCACCAGCATTTCACCGGCCGACAAACTGTTTTTT.

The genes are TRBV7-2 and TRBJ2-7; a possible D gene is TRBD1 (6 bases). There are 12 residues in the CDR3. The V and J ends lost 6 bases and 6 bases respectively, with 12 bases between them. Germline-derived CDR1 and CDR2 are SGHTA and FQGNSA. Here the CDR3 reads CASSVTGREQYF. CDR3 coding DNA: TGTGCCAGCAGTGTGACAGGTCGCGAGCAGTACTTC.

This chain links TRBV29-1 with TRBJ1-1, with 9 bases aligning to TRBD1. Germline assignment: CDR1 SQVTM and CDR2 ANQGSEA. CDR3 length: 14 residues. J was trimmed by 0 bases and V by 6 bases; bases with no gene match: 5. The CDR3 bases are TGCAGCGTGGGTAGGGACAGGGTGAACACTGAAGCTTTCTTT. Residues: CSVGRDRVNTEAFF.

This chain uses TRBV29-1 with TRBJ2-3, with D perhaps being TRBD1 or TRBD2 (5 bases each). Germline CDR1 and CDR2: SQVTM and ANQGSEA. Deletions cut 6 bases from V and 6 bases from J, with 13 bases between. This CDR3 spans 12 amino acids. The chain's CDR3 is CSVGTRRDTQYF. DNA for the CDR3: TGCAGCGTCGGGACCCGCAGGGATACGCAGTATTTT.